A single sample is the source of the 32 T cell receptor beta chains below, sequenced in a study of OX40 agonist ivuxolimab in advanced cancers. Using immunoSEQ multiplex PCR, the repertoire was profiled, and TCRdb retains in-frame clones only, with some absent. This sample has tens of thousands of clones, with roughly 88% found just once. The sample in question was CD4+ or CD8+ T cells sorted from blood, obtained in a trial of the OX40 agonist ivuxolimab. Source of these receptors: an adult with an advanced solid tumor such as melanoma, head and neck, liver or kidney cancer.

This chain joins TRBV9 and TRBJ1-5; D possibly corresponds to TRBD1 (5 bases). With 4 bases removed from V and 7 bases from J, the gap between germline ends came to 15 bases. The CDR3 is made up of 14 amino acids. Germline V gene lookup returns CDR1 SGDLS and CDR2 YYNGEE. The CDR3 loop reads CASSPGGAWQPQHF. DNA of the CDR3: TGTGCCAGCAGCCCGGGAGGGGCTTGGCAGCCCCAGCATTTT.

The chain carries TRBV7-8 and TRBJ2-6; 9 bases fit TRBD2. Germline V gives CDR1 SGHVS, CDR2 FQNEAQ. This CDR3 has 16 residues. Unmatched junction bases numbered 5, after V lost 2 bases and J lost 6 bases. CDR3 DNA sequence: TGTGCCAGCAGCTTAACTAGCGGGTTCGCGGCCAACGTCCTGACTTTC. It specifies CASSLTSGFAANVLTF.

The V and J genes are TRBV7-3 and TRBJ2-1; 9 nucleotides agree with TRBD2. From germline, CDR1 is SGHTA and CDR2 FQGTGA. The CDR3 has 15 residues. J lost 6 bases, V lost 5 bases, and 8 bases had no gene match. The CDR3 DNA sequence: TGTGCCAGCAGCCGTAGCGGGGGCAGCGGCAATGAGCAGTTCTTC. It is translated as CASSRSGGSGNEQFF.

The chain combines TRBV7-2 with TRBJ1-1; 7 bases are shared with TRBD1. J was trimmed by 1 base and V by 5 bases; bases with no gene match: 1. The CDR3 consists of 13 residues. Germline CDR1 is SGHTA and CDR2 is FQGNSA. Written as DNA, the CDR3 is TGTGCCAGCAGCCGACAGGGGAACACTGAAGCTTTCTTT. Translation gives CASSRQGNTEAFF.

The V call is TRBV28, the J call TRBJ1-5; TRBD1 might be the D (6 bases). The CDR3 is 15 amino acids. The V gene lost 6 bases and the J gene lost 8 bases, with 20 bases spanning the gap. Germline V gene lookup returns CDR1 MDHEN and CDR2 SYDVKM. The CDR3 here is CASRRGVGLHEPQHF. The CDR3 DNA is TGTGCCAGCAGGAGGGGGGTAGGCCTCCATGAGCCCCAGCATTTT.

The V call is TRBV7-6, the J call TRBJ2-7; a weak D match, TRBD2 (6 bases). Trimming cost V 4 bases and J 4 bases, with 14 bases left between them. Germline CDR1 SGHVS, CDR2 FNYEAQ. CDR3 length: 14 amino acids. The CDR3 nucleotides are TGTGCCAGCAGCTCCCGGGACTCAATATACGAGCAGTACTTC. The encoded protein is CASSSRDSIYEQYF. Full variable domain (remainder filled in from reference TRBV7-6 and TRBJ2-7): GAGVSQSPRYKVTKRGQDVALRCDPISGHVSLYWYRQALGQGPEFLTYFNYEAQQDKSGLPNDRFSAERPEGSISTLTIQRTEQRDSAMYRCASSSRDSIYEQYFGPGTRLTVT.

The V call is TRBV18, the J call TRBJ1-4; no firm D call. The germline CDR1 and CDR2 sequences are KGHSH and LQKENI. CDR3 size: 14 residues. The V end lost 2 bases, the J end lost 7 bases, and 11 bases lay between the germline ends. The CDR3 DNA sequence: TGTGCCAGCTCACCAAGCGGGGAGCTTGAAAAACTGTTTTTT. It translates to CASSPSGELEKLFF.

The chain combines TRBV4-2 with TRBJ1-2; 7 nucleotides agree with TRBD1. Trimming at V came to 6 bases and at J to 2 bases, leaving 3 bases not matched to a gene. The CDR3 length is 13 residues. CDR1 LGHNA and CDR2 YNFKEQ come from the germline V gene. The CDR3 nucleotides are TGTGCCAGCAGGAAGACAGGGAACTATGGCTACACCTTC. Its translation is CASRKTGNYGYTF.

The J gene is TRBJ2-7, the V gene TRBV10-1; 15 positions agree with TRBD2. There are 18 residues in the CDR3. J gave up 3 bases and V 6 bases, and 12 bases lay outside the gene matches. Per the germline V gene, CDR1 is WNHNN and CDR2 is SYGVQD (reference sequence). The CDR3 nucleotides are TGCGCCAGCAGCGGACTAGCGGGAGGGCCCTCGATCTGCTACGAGCAGTACTTC. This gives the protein CASSGLAGGPSICYEQYF.

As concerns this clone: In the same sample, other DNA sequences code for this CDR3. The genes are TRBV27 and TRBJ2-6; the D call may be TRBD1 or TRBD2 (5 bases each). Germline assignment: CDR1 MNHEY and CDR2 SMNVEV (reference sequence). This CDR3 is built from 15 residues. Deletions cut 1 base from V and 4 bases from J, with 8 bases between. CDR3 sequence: CASSLWGSGANVLTF. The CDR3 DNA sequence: TGTGCCAGCAGTTTATGGGGGTCAGGGGCCAACGTCCTGACTTTC.

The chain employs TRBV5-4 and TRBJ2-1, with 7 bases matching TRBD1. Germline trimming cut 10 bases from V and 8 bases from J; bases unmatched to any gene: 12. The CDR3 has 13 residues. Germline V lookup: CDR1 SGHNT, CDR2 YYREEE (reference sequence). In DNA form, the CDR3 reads TGTGCCGTCAAAAGGAGGACAGGCGATGAGCAGTTCTTC. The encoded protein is CAVKRRTGDEQFF.

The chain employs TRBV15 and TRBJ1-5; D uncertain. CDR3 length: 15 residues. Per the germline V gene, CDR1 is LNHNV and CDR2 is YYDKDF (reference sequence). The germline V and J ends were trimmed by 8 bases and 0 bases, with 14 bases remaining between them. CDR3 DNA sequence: TGTGCCACCTCGCGGGAGCCGAATAGCAATCAGCCCCAGCATTTT. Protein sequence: CATSREPNSNQPQHF.

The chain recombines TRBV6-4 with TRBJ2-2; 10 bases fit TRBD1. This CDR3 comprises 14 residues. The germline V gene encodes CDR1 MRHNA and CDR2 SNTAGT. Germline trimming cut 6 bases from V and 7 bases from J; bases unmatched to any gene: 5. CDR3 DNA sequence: TGTGCCAGCAGGCGGGGACAGGGGAACGGGGAGCTGTTTTTT. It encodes CASRRGQGNGELFF.

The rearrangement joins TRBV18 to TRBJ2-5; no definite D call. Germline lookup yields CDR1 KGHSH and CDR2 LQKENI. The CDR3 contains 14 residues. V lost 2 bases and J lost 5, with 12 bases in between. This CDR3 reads CASSPVAGPETQYF. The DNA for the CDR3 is TGTGCCAGCTCACCAGTGGCAGGCCCGGAGACCCAGTACTTC.

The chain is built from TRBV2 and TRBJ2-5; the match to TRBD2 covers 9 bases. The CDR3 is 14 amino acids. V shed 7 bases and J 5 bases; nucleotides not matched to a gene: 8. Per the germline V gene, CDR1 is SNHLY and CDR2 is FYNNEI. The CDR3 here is CASTLSGGGETQYF. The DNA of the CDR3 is TGTGCCAGCACCCTTAGCGGGGGAGGGGAGACCCAGTACTTC. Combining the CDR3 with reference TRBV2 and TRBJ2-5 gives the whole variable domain EPEVTQTPSHQVTQMGQEVILRCVPISNHLYFYWYRQILGQKVEFLVSFYNNEISEKSEIFDDQFSVERPDGSNFTLKIRSTKLEDSAMYFCASTLSGGGETQYFGPGTRLLVL.

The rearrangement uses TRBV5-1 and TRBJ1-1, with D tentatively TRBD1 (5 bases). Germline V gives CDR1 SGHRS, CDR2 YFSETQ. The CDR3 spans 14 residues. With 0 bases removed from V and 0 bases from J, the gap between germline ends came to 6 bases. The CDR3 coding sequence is TGCGCCAGCAGCTTGGGACAGATGAACACTGAAGCTTTCTTT. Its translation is CASSLGQMNTEAFF. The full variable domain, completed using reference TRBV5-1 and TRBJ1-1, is KAGVTQTPRYLIKTRGQQVTLSCSPISGHRSVSWYQQTPGQGLQFLFEYFSETQRNKGNFPGRFSGRQFSNSRSEMNVSTLELGDSALYLCASSLGQMNTEAFFGQGTRLTVV.

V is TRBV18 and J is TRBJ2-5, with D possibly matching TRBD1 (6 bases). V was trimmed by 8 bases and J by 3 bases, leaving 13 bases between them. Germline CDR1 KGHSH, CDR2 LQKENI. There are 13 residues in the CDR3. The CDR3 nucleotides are TGTGCCAGCCTACGGGACAACAAAGAGACCCAGTACTTC. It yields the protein CASLRDNKETQYF. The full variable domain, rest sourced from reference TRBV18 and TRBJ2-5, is NAGVMQNPRHLVRRRGQEARLRCSPMKGHSHVYWYRQLPEEGLKFMVYLQKENIIDESGMPKERFSAEFPKEGPSILRIQQVVRGDSAAYFCASLRDNKETQYFGPGTRLLVL.

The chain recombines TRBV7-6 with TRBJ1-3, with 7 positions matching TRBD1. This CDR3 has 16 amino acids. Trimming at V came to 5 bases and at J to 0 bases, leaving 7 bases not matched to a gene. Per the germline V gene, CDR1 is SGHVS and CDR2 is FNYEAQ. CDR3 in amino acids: CASSLTGATSGNTIYF. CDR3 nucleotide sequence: TGTGCCAGCAGCCTCACAGGGGCCACCTCTGGAAACACCATATATTTT.

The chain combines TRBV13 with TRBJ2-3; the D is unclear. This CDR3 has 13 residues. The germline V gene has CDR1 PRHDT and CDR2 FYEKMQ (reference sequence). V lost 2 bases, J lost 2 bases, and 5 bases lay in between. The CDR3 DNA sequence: TGTGCCAGCAGCTTACGAACCACAGATACGCAGTATTTT. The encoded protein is CASSLRTTDTQYF.

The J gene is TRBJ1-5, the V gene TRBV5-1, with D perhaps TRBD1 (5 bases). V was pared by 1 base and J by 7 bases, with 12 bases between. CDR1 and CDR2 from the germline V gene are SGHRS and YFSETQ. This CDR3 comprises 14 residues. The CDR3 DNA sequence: TGCGCCAGCAGCTTGACGATTGGGACCCAGCCCCAGCATTTT. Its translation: CASSLTIGTQPQHF.

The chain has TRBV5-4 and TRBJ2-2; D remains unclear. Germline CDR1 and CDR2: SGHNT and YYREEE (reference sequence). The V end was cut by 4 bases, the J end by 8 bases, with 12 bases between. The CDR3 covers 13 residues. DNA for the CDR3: TGTGCCAGCAGCAGGGAACCCGGTGGGGAGCTGTTTTTT. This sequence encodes CASSREPGGELFF.

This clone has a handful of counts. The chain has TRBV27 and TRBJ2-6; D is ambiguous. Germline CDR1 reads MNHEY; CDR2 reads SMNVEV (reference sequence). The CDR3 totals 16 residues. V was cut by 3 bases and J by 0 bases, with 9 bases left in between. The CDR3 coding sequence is TGTGCCAGCAGTTTGTGGCTGAGCTCTGGGGCCAACGTCCTGACTTTC. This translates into CASSLWLSSGANVLTF.

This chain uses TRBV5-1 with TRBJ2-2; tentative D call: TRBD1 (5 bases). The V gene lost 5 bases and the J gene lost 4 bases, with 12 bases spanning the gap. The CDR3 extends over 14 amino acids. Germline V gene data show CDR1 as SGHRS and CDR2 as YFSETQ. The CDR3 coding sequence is TGCGCCAGCAGGCCCCAGGGAAGCACCGGGGAGCTGTTTTTT. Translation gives CASRPQGSTGELFF.

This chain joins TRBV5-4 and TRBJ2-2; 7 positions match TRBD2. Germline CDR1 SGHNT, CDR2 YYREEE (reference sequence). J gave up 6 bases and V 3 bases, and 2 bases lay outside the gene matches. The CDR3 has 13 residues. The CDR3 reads CASSSGLAGELFF. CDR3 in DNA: TGTGCCAGCAGCTCAGGACTAGCCGGGGAGCTGTTTTTT.

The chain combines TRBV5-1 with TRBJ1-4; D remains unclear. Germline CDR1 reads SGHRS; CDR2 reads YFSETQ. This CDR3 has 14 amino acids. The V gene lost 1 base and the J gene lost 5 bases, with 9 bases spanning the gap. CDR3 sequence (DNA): TGCGCCAGCAGCTTGTCCGGCTTGAATGAAAAACTGTTTTTT. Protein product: CASSLSGLNEKLFF. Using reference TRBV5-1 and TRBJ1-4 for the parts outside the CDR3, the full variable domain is KAGVTQTPRYLIKTRGQQVTLSCSPISGHRSVSWYQQTPGQGLQFLFEYFSETQRNKGNFPGRFSGRQFSNSRSEMNVSTLELGDSALYLCASSLSGLNEKLFFGSGTQLSVL.

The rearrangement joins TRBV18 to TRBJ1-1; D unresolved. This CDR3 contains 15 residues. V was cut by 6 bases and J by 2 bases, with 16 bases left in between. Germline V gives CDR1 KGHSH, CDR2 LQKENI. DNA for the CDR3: TGTGCCAGCTCGCGCGGCCGAGGCCCCAACACTGAAGCTTTCTTT. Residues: CASSRGRGPNTEAFF.

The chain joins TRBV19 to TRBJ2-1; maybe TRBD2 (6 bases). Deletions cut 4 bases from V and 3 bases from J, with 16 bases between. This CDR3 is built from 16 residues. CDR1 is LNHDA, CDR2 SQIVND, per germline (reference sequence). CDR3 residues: CASSTYSAGIYNEQFF. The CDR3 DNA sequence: TGTGCCAGTAGTACCTATTCTGCGGGGATCTACAATGAGCAGTTCTTC.

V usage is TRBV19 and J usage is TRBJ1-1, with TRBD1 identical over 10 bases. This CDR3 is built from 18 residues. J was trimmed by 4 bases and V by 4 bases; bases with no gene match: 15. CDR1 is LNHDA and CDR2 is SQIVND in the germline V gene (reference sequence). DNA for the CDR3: TGTGCCAGTAGTACCCCCGGGGGGGACAGGGGATATGGCACTGAAGCTTTCTTT. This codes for CASSTPGGDRGYGTEAFF.

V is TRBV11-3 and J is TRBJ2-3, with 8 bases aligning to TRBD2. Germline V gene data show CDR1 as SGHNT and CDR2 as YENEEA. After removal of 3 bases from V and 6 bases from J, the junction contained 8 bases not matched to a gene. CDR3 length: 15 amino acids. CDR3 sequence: CASSFSGMEADTQYF. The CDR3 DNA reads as TGTGCCAGCAGCTTTAGCGGGATGGAAGCCGATACGCAGTATTTT.

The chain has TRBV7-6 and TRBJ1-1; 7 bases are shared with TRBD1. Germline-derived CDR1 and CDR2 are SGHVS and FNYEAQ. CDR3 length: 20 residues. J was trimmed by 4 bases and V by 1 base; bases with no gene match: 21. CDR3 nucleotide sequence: TGTGCCAGCAGCTTAGGAGACTTCAGGAAGACAGGGTTTATTGGCACTGAAGCTTTCTTT. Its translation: CASSLGDFRKTGFIGTEAFF.

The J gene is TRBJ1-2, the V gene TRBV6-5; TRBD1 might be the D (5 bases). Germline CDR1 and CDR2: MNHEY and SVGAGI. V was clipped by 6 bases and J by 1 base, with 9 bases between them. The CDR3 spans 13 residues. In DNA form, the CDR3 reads TGTGCCAGCAGACAGGAGATTAACTATGGCTACACCTTC. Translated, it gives CASRQEINYGYTF.

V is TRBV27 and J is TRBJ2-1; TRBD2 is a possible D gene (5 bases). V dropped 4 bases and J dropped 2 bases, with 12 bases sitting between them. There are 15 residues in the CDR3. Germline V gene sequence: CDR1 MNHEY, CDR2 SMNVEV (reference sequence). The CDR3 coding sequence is TGTGCCAGCAGTTCTCCTATCGGGACCTACAATGAGCAGTTCTTC. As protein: CASSSPIGTYNEQFF.